The next 10 T cell receptor beta chains were all read from a single sample in a study of CD8 T cells in Susac syndrome. Reverse transcription used roughly 0.45 to 1 ug RNA and random hexamers. TCRdb reanalysed the immunoSEQ multiplex PCR reads using MiXCR and keeps one entry per CDR3 protein. The repertoire holds 100,000 to 150,000 distinct CDR3 sequences, with about 94% as singletons. Sequencing input: CD4+ T cells from PBMCs. The receptors come from a human donor in good health.

The chain combines TRBV6-6 with TRBJ2-1; D remains ambiguous. The CDR3 has 14 residues. The ends were cut back, 7 bases at V and 6 bases at J, with 16 bases in the middle. Germline V gene sequence: CDR1 MNHNY, CDR2 SVGAGI (reference sequence). The CDR3 DNA sequence: TGTGCCAGCACCTTAACCCCGGACCGCAATGAGCAGTTCTTC. Protein product: CASTLTPDRNEQFF.

The J gene is TRBJ1-1, the V gene TRBV4-1; maybe TRBD1 (5 bases). Germline V lookup: CDR1 MGHRA, CDR2 YSYEKL. The CDR3 consists of 17 residues. Trimming removed 1 base from V and 3 bases from J, with 18 bases in between. The CDR3 protein is CASSQGISFAGDTEAFF. The CDR3 DNA reads as TGCGCCAGCAGCCAAGGTATATCCTTTGCGGGGGACACTGAAGCTTTCTTT.

The chain joins TRBV3-1 to TRBJ1-6; D ambiguous. Trimming shortened V by 0 bases and J by 9 bases, and 3 bases separated the two germline ends. CDR1 is LGHDT and CDR2 is YNNKEL in the germline V gene (reference sequence). The CDR3 loop spans 12 amino acids. This CDR3 is CASSQDPSPLHF. Written as DNA, the CDR3 is TGTGCCAGCAGCCAAGACCCTTCACCCCTCCACTTT.

The chain joins TRBV5-1 to TRBJ2-1; a weak D match, TRBD2 (6 bases). V dropped 2 bases and J dropped 2 bases, with 11 bases sitting between them. The CDR3 has 15 residues. Germline V CDR1 and CDR2: SGHRS, YFSETQ. CDR3 sequence reads: CASSLASAAYNEQFF. The CDR3 bases are TGCGCCAGCAGCTTAGCTAGCGCGGCCTACAATGAGCAGTTCTTC.

This clonotype was counted once. The chain has TRBV29-1 and TRBJ2-1; 9 positions match TRBD2. V gave up 3 bases and J gave up 8 bases; unmatched junction bases: 5. The CDR3 length is 13 residues. Per the germline V gene, CDR1 is SQVTM and CDR2 is ANQGSEA. For the CDR3, the DNA is TGCAGCGTTGACCTAGCGGGATTGGATGAGCAGTTCTTC. As protein: CSVDLAGLDEQFF.

The chain carries TRBV5-6 and TRBJ2-3, with 10 positions matching TRBD2. CDR3 size: 15 residues. J lost 1 base, V lost 3 bases, and 2 bases had no gene match. The germline V gene encodes CDR1 SGHDT and CDR2 YYEEEE. CDR3: CASSSLAGGTDTQYF. The CDR3 DNA is TGTGCCAGCAGCTCCCTAGCGGGAGGCACAGATACGCAGTATTTT.

The CDR3 nucleotides read TGTGCCAGCAGCCCTTACGACAGGGGAGGAAACACCATATATTTT. Its translation is CASSPYDRGGNTIYF. The chain combines TRBV3-1 with TRBJ1-3; 8 bases line up with TRBD1. The length of the CDR3 is 15 residues. V was clipped by 4 bases and J by 4 bases; unmatched bases: 6. Germline lookup yields CDR1 LGHDT and CDR2 YNNKEL (reference sequence). Full variable domain (missing parts from reference TRBV3-1 and TRBJ1-3): DTAVSQTPKYLVTQMGNDKSIKCEQNLGHDTMYWYKQDSKKFLKIMFSYNNKELIINETVPNRFSPKSPDKAHLNLHINSLELGDSAVYFCASSPYDRGGNTIYFGEGSWLTVV.

This chain uses TRBV2 with TRBJ1-1; D might be TRBD1 (5 bases). Germline V gene data show CDR1 as SNHLY and CDR2 as FYNNEI. With 5 bases removed from V and 1 base from J, the gap between germline ends came to 14 bases. This CDR3 spans 15 amino acids. Written as DNA, the CDR3 is TGTGCCAGCAGTCCCGACCAGGGAGGGAACACTGAAGCTTTCTTT. This encodes CASSPDQGGNTEAFF.

The chain links TRBV7-2 to TRBJ2-5; no clear D. CDR3 size: 13 residues. Germline CDR1 is SGHTA and CDR2 is FQGNSA. V was clipped by 5 bases and J by 5 bases, with 12 bases between them. The CDR3 sequence is CASSPGGIETQYF. In DNA, the CDR3 is TGTGCCAGCAGCCCAGGCGGAATCGAGACCCAGTACTTC.

This rearrangement joins TRBV30 to TRBJ2-1; 7 nucleotides match TRBD1. The V and J ends lost 0 bases and 10 bases, in that order; junction bases with no gene match: 6. The V gene's germline CDR1 is GTSNPN and CDR2 SVGIG (reference sequence). The CDR3 extends over 13 amino acids. The CDR3 bases are TGTGCCTGGAGTGTACCTTGGACAGGAGAGCAGTTCTTC. This sequence encodes CAWSVPWTGEQFF. The entire variable domain, with the rest obtained from reference TRBV30 and TRBJ2-1, is as follows: SQTIHQWPATLVQPVGSPLSLECTVEGTSNPNLYWYRQAAGRGLQLLFYSVGIGQISSEVPQNLSASRPQDRQFILSSKKLLLSDSGFYLCAWSVPWTGEQFFGPGTRLTVL.